Listed below are T cell receptor beta chains from one sample, sequenced in a study of blood T cells in healthy people across ages. From the 5' RACE reads, TCRdb called clonotypes with MiXCR, one entry per CDR3 protein. The repertoire holds roughly 550,000 distinct CDR3 sequences, more than 20% seen once, with 7.5% to 9% in the top ten. The sample was also reused in another study, on T cells of mothers and their children.

Sequenced material: blood. The receptor source for this set is a boy aged 5-17 years in good health. Both conserved end residues are part of each CDR3. A D gene is named only where the DNA matches it firmly. Expanded clones get a size class; other rows say once, few or many, or leave the size out.

v_call	d_call	j_call	clone_size	cdr3_aa	cdr3_nt
TRBV6-5	TRBD1	TRBJ2-4	few	CASSFDRGLNIQYF	TGTGCCAGCAGCTTTGACAGGGGTTTAAACATTCAGTACTTC
TRBV5-1	TRBD2	TRBJ2-1	few	CASSFLAGGLINEQFF	TGCGCCAGCAGCTTCCTAGCGGGGGGCCTAATTAATGAGCAGTTCTTC
TRBV7-2	-	TRBJ2-4	-	CASSLHYVLNTVVAKNIQYF	TGTGCCAGCAGCCTACACTATGTACTTAACACGGTGGTAGCCAAAAACATTCAGTACTTC
TRBV6-2/TRBV6-3	TRBD2	TRBJ2-1	-	CASSYTSGDYNEQFF	TGTGCCAGCAGTTACACTAGCGGGGACTACAATGAGCAGTTCTTC
TRBV6-2/TRBV6-3	-	TRBJ2-1	-	CASSFRAGEQFF	TGTGCCAGCAGTTTCAGGGCCGGTGAGCAGTTCTTC
TRBV28	-	TRBJ2-6	-	CASSLVGFSGANVLTF	TGTGCCAGCAGTTTGGTAGGCTTCTCTGGGGCCAACGTCCTGACTTTC
TRBV20-1	TRBD2	TRBJ2-7	-	CSARSPGGTSGEQYF	TGCAGTGCTAGATCCCCCGGGGGGACTAGCGGCGAGCAGTACTTC
TRBV27	TRBD1	TRBJ2-7	-	CASSLSRDRGRDEQYF	TGTGCCAGCAGTTTATCCCGGGACAGGGGGCGCGACGAGCAGTACTTC
TRBV6-6	-	TRBJ1-3	-	CASSTGPGNTIYF	TGTGCCAGCAGTACAGGTCCTGGAAACACCATATATTTT
TRBV3-1	TRBD1	TRBJ2-3	few	CASSQNDRADSAIWGTDTQYF	TGTGCCAGCAGCCAGAACGACAGGGCCGATTCGGCCATTTGGGGCACAGATACGCAGTATTTT
TRBV6-6	-	TRBJ2-5	-	CASSLRNVEGETQYF	TGTGCCAGCAGTTTGCGGAACGTGGAGGGAGAGACCCAGTACTTC